The 27 T cell receptor beta chains below all came from one sample that was sequenced in a study of T cells in Graves' hyperthyroidism and ophthalmopathy (dated by TCRdb to 2018 to 2020). The library was generated by multiplex PCR. The sample was run on an Illumina HiSeq 2000. TCR beta CDR3 regions were amplified from RNA transcripts. For the first round of RT-PCR on the TCR CDR3, the HTBI primer set was used together with the Qiagen OneStep RT-PCR kit. Clones were called with MiXCR by TCRdb after fastp trimmed the public reads at Q25, and only in-frame beta chains were retained. CDR3 protein duplicates are merged, each entry listing the most common genes and DNA. For this sample there are some 490,000 distinct CDR3 sequences; approximately 16% appear just once. Of the sample, approximately 32% is held by the ten largest clones. Sequenced material: blood. The receptor set was obtained from a woman aged 25 to 39 with Graves' ophthalmopathy.

Only a few counts were recorded for this clonotype. This chain connects TRBV6-2 or TRBV6-3 to TRBJ1-5; 9 nucleotides align to TRBD1. The CDR3 contains 16 residues. The V and J ends lost 6 bases and 6 bases, in that order; junction bases with no gene match: 12. Germline loops: CDR1 MNHEY, CDR2 SVGEGT. The CDR3 sequence: CASRPGTGQDFQPQHF. For the CDR3, the DNA is TGTGCCAGCAGACCCGGGACAGGGCAGGATTTTCAGCCCCAGCATTTT.

This clonotype was counted at least ten times. V gene TRBV30 combines with J gene TRBJ2-5; D unclear. The CDR3 runs to 15 residues. Per the germline V gene, CDR1 is GTSNPN and CDR2 is SVGIG (reference sequence). The V end lost 2 bases, the J end lost 2 bases, and 15 bases lay between the germline ends. CDR3 in DNA: TGTGCCTGGAGTCACGCCCTCGGGCAGCAAGAGACCCAGTACTTC. It encodes CAWSHALGQQETQYF.

The chain carries TRBV6-5 and TRBJ1-1; no definite D call. Deletions cut 8 bases from V and 2 bases from J, with 18 bases between. This CDR3 region has 15 residues. Germline CDR1 reads MNHEY; CDR2 reads SVGAGI. CDR3 loop: CASGLSPQGNTEAFF. The CDR3 nucleotides are TGTGCCAGCGGTTTGAGCCCGCAAGGTAACACTGAAGCTTTCTTT.

The rearrangement uses TRBV7-3 and TRBJ1-5; 11 nucleotides match TRBD1. The length of the CDR3 is 15 residues. The J segment lost 6 bases and the V segment lost 4 bases, leaving 5 bases of the junction unmatched. CDR1 and CDR2 from the germline V gene are SGHTA and FQGTGA. DNA for the CDR3: TGTGCCAGCAGCTCCCGGGGGACAGGGGGTCAGCCCCAGCATTTT. Translation gives CASSSRGTGGQPQHF.

The V and J genes are TRBV28 and TRBJ2-4; D possibly matches TRBD1 or TRBD2 (5 bases each). CDR1 is MDHEN, CDR2 SYDVKM, per germline. Trimming left V 6 bases short and J 2 bases short, with 23 bases between. The CDR3 sequence is 18 residues long. The CDR3 DNA follows: TGTGCCAGCAGCTTTGGGACGACAAAGACAGAAACCAAAAACATTCAGTACTTC. It translates to CASSFGTTKTETKNIQYF.

The rearrangement joins TRBV7-2 to TRBJ2-5, with D uncertain. Germline CDR1 and CDR2: SGHTA and FQGNSA. This CDR3 is built from 14 residues. V dropped 5 bases and J dropped 0 bases, with 10 bases sitting between them. CDR3 in amino acids: CASSPRANQETQYF. CDR3 coding DNA: TGTGCCAGCAGCCCCCGGGCTAACCAAGAGACCCAGTACTTC.

This clonotype was found a few times. The chain recombines TRBV20-1 with TRBJ2-7; TRBD2 is a possible D gene (5 bases). The J call may be mistaken, given a closer DNA end match to TRBJ2-1. This CDR3 is built from 12 residues. The germline V gene encodes CDR1 DFQATT and CDR2 SNEGSKA (reference sequence). The CDR3 bases are TGCAGTGCTCCCCGGGAAACCTACGAGCAGTTCTTC. Encoded protein: CSAPRETYEQFF.

The V call is TRBV20-1, the J call TRBJ2-5; D is perhaps TRBD1 or TRBD2 (6 bases each). Germline V gene lookup returns CDR1 DFQATT and CDR2 SNEGSKA (reference sequence). Trimming pared 3 bases from V and 0 bases from J, leaving 14 bases between. This CDR3 has 15 amino acids. The CDR3 sequence is CSASARGEYQETQYF. The DNA for the CDR3 is TGCAGTGCTAGCGCTAGGGGGGAGTACCAAGAGACCCAGTACTTC.

In its sample, this clonotype was seen a few times. The genes are TRBV5-4 and TRBJ2-2, with TRBD1 matching over 9 bases. CDR1 is SGHNT and CDR2 is YYREEE in the germline V gene (reference sequence). CDR3 length: 16 residues. Germline trimming cut 1 base from V and 5 bases from J; bases unmatched to any gene: 6. The DNA of the CDR3 is TGTGCCAGCAGCTTGTCGGCGGACAGGGGAACCGGGGAGCTGTTTTTT. Its translation is CASSLSADRGTGELFF. Full variable domain (outside the CDR3, taken from reference TRBV5-4 and TRBJ2-2): ETGVTQSPTHLIKTRGQQVTLRCSSQSGHNTVSWYQQALGQGPQFIFQYYREEENGRGNFPPRFSGLQFPNYSSELNVNALELDDSALYLCASSLSADRGTGELFFGEGSRLTVL.

This clonotype showed up many times. The V and J genes are TRBV18 and TRBJ2-7; the D gene is possibly TRBD2 (6 bases). The ends were cut back, 3 bases at V and 3 bases at J, with 15 bases in the middle. CDR3 length equals 15 residues. CDR1 KGHSH and CDR2 LQKENI come from the germline V gene. The DNA for the CDR3 is TGTGCCAGCTCACCCCAAGGGACTCCGAGCTACGAGCAGTACTTC. This codes for CASSPQGTPSYEQYF.

This clonotype appeared many times. The chain links TRBV18 to TRBJ1-1, with D maybe TRBD1 (5 bases). The CDR3 is 14 amino acids. The germline CDR1 and CDR2 sequences are KGHSH and LQKENI. The V end was cut by 3 bases, the J end by 7 bases, with 15 bases between. The DNA of the CDR3 is TGTGCCAGCTCACCTTTGGGGGAAGAGTTTGAAGCTTTCTTT. This codes for CASSPLGEEFEAFF.

This clonotype was counted many times. The chain uses TRBV4-2 and TRBJ2-7; the match to TRBD2 covers 7 bases. The CDR3 extends over 12 amino acids. V was pared by 0 bases and J by 8 bases, with 1 base of the junction left unmatched. CDR1 LGHNA and CDR2 YNFKEQ come from the germline V gene. CDR3 region: CASSQDGGKQYF. Here the CDR3 DNA reads TGTGCCAGCAGCCAAGACGGGGGGAAGCAGTACTTC.

This clonotype was seen repeatedly, ten times or more. The chain carries TRBV30 and TRBJ2-7; 9 bases align to TRBD2. Germline-derived CDR1 and CDR2 are GTSNPN and SVGIG (reference sequence). The CDR3 extends over 15 amino acids. With 2 bases clipped from V and 2 bases from J, the junction kept 7 bases outside the gene matches. The CDR3 DNA is TGTGCCTGGAGTTCTAGCGGGACGCCACCCTACGAGCAGTACTTC. Protein: CAWSSSGTPPYEQYF.

The rearrangement links TRBV11-2 to TRBJ2-1, with 7 bases aligning to TRBD2. The V gene's germline CDR1 is SGHAT and CDR2 FQNNGV. The CDR3 sequence is 15 residues long. Losses at the gene ends were 5 bases for V and 0 bases for J; bases not matched to a gene: 4. CDR3 bases: TGTGCCAGCAGCCACGGGACTAACTCCTACAATGAGCAGTTCTTC. Its protein is CASSHGTNSYNEQFF.

CDR3 coding DNA: TGTGCCAGCAGAGCCGGGACTTTTTATGGCTACACCTTC. Translating gives CASRAGTFYGYTF. The chain couples TRBV2 to TRBJ1-2, with D possibly TRBD1 on 5 matching bases. The CDR3 runs to 13 residues. The germline CDR1 and CDR2 sequences are SNHLY and FYNNEI. Between the trimmed V and J ends, which lost 6 bases and 5 bases, there was a span of 13 bases.

This clonotype was counted between two and nine times. V usage is TRBV14 and J usage is TRBJ2-5, with TRBD2 matching over 13 bases. This CDR3 contains 15 residues. The germline gives CDR1 SGHDN, CDR2 FVKESK. After removal of 4 bases from V and 5 bases from J, the junction contained 4 bases not matched to a gene. The DNA of the CDR3 is TGTGCCAGCAGCCTCGGGACTAGCGGGATTGAGACCCAGTACTTC. This gives the protein CASSLGTSGIETQYF.

This clonotype was detected many times. V and J are TRBV29-1 and TRBJ2-3, with 7 bases identical to TRBD2. Germline V CDR1 and CDR2: SQVTM, ANQGSEA. V lost 5 bases to trimming and J lost 9 bases; unmatched junction nucleotides: 5. This CDR3 region has 11 residues. The CDR3 nucleotides are TGCAGCGTTAGACGGGGGGAAACGCAGTATTTT. This encodes CSVRRGETQYF.

In its sample, this clonotype was seen a few times. The rearrangement uses TRBV5-5 and TRBJ2-7; the match to TRBD1 covers 9 bases. The germline V gene has CDR1 SGHKS and CDR2 YYEKEE (reference sequence). The CDR3 runs 16 residues. With V trimmed by 4 bases and J by 7 bases, 15 bases remained unmatched. The CDR3 coding sequence is TGTGCCAGCAGCGTTTCGGGAACAGGGGGCCTAAGGGAGCAGTACTTC. Translation gives CASSVSGTGGLREQYF.

This clonotype has a handful of counts. A much larger clone lies a single base off, so this may be a read error. This sequence joins TRBV2 and TRBJ1-4; 8 bases map to TRBD1. Germline V lookup: CDR1 SNHLY, CDR2 FYNNEI. CDR3 length: 15 residues. Trimming took 6 bases from V and 2 from J; bases not matched to a gene: 5. CDR3 DNA: TGTGCCAGCAGCCGCGACAGGGGCACTAATGAAAAACTGTTTTTT. Translating it yields CASSRDRGTNEKLFF.

The V and J genes are TRBV3-1 and TRBJ2-7; D tentatively fits TRBD1 or TRBD2 (6 bases each). V lost 5 bases, J lost 7 bases, and 15 bases lay in between. Germline loops: CDR1 LGHDT, CDR2 YNNKEL (reference sequence). This CDR3 spans 13 amino acids. The chain's CDR3 is CASSNRQAGEQYF. The DNA for the CDR3 is TGTGCCAGCAGCAATCGACAGGCGGGGGAGCAGTACTTC.

CDR3 residues: CASSSLMGVDTQYF. In DNA, the CDR3 is TGTGCCAGCAGTTCCCTAATGGGGGTTGATACGCAGTATTTT. The chain links TRBV6-5 to TRBJ2-3; D possibly uses TRBD1 or TRBD2 (5 bases each). The CDR3 contains 14 residues. Trimming cost V 4 bases and J 6 bases, with 14 bases left between them. In germline, CDR1 is MNHEY, CDR2 SVGAGI.

The count of this clonotype is one. The germline gene is not matched at one end of the junction; a read error may be the cause. The chain combines TRBV28 with TRBJ2-2; TRBD1 aligns across 11 bases. This CDR3 has 18 amino acids. Per the germline V gene, CDR1 is MDHEN and CDR2 is SYDVKM. CDR3 sequence: CASSLGQGAYRRGGALFF. DNA of the CDR3: TGTGCCAGCAGTCTTGGACAGGGGGCCTACCGGAGGGGCGGGGCGCTGTTTTTT.

This clonotype was picked up many times. The chain recombines TRBV7-8 with TRBJ2-7; D tentatively reads TRBD1 or TRBD2 (5 bases each). This CDR3 has 19 amino acids. V was cut by 2 bases and J by 0 bases, with 23 bases left in between. Germline V lookup: CDR1 SGHVS, CDR2 FQNEAQ. CDR3 DNA: TGTGCCAGCAGCTTACCACAAGGATTCGGGGACGGACACTCCTACGAGCAGTACTTC. Translation gives CASSLPQGFGDGHSYEQYF.

This clonotype was counted many times. This chain connects TRBV12-3 or TRBV12-4 to TRBJ2-7; D remains unclear. This CDR3 has 12 amino acids. The V and J ends lost 1 base and 7 bases respectively, with 8 bases between them. The CDR3 loop reads CASSLVLGEQYF. Written as DNA, the CDR3 is TGTGCCAGCAGTTTAGTTTTGGGTGAGCAGTACTTC.

This rearrangement joins TRBV4-3 to TRBJ2-7; unclear D gene. Trimming cost V 0 bases and J 3 bases, with 9 bases left between them. The CDR3 runs to 14 residues. CDR1 and CDR2 (germline): LGHNA, YSLEER. CDR3 nucleotides: TGCGCCAGCAGCCAAGAGGTCCAGTACTACGAGCAGTACTTC. This sequence encodes CASSQEVQYYEQYF.

About this clonotype itself: This may stem from a read error, because a much larger clone lies one nucleotide away. The chain couples TRBV4-2 to TRBJ2-5; D gene ambiguous. Trimming removed 5 bases at V and 5 bases at J, with 6 bases between. CDR1 and CDR2 (germline): LGHNA, YNFKEQ. The CDR3 spans 11 residues. The CDR3 nucleotides are TGTGCCAGCAGCGTATCGGAGACCCAGTACTTC. Residues: CASSVSETQYF.

This clonotype came up a few times. CDR3 in amino acids: CASRWGQGAVLGYTF. DNA for the CDR3: TGTGCCAGCAGATGGGGACAGGGGGCAGTACTTGGCTACACCTTC. This chain uses TRBV6-1 with TRBJ1-2; 12 nucleotides match TRBD1. The germline CDR1 and CDR2 sequences are MNHNS and SASEGT. With 6 bases clipped from V and 7 bases from J, the junction kept 9 bases outside the gene matches. The CDR3 is 15 amino acids.